One and the same sample provided the 22 T cell receptor beta chains below, sequenced in a study of CD8+ T cells in alopecia areata. Sequencing templates came from extracted RNA that was reverse transcribed into cDNA. Repertoires were generated with immunoSEQ multiplex PCR, while TCRdb's copy carries only in-frame clones and drops some. The data show about 180,000 clones, with less than 70% seen just once and 10% to 13% held by the top ten. Documented treatment: oral pan-JAK inhibitor, 5-10 mg twice daily. This sample comprised CD8+ T cells sorted from blood, obtained at week 24, from a patient treated with tofacitinib. Receptors originate from a human donor with alopecia areata.

The V call is TRBV9, the J call TRBJ1-1; maybe TRBD1 (6 bases). In germline, CDR1 is SGDLS, CDR2 YYNGEE. V gave up 4 bases and J gave up 2 bases, with 15 bases separating them. The CDR3 consists of 15 residues. CDR3 region: CASSPRQVPNTEAFF. In DNA form, the CDR3 reads TGTGCCAGCAGCCCCCGACAGGTGCCAAACACTGAAGCTTTCTTT.

The chain joins TRBV29-1 to TRBJ1-2; 8 positions match TRBD1. CDR1 SQVTM and CDR2 ANQGSEA come from the germline V gene. The CDR3 has 12 residues. With 7 bases clipped from V and 8 bases from J, the junction kept 9 bases outside the gene matches. The CDR3 bases are TGCAGCGCTGAGACAGGGGCAGGCGGCTACACCTTC. Translation gives CSAETGAGGYTF.

The chain is built from TRBV9 and TRBJ2-1; D may be TRBD2 (6 bases). CDR1 SGDLS and CDR2 YYNGEE come from the germline V gene. This CDR3 has 17 amino acids. Trimming took 0 bases from V and 2 from J, leaving 15 bases between them. Here the CDR3 DNA reads TGTGCCAGCAGCGTAGTTGGGGCCCGGGAGACCTACAATGAGCAGTTCTTC. Translated, it gives CASSVVGARETYNEQFF.

The chain has TRBV4-3 and TRBJ2-7; D uncertain. Germline-derived CDR1 and CDR2 are LGHNA and YSLEER. The germline V and J ends were trimmed by 0 bases and 2 bases, with 8 bases remaining between them. CDR3 size: 14 residues. As DNA, the CDR3 is TGCGCCAGCAGCCAAGATCCAGAAACCTACGAGCAGTACTTC. Its translation is CASSQDPETYEQYF.

The rearrangement links TRBV6-1 to TRBJ2-2; 7 nucleotides agree with TRBD2. The germline CDR1 and CDR2 sequences are MNHNS and SASEGT. The CDR3 spans 15 residues. Trimming cost V 2 bases and J 6 bases; bases outside gene matches: 6. Here the CDR3 DNA reads TGTGCCAGCAGTGAACCACCTCGGGGGGCCGGGGAGCTGTTTTTT. Its translation: CASSEPPRGAGELFF.

CDR3 sequence (DNA): TGTGCCAGCAGTGACGGCGGGACAGGGGGCTCCGGGGAGCTGTTTTTT. It yields the protein CASSDGGTGGSGELFF. This chain connects TRBV2 to TRBJ2-2; TRBD1 aligns across 12 bases. The J segment lost 6 bases and the V segment lost 3 bases, leaving 5 bases of the junction unmatched. CDR3 length: 16 amino acids. CDR1 and CDR2 (germline): SNHLY, FYNNEI.

The V gene is TRBV15, the J gene TRBJ1-1; no reliable D call. Germline loops: CDR1 LNHNV, CDR2 YYDKDF (reference sequence). This CDR3 region has 16 residues. Trimming pared 2 bases from V and 0 bases from J, leaving 13 bases between. Here the CDR3 DNA reads TGTGCCACCAGCAGATCCCGCGACTTCATGAACACTGAAGCTTTCTTT. It is translated as CATSRSRDFMNTEAFF.

V usage is TRBV27 and J usage is TRBJ1-5, with 12 bases that match TRBD1. The J segment lost 4 bases and the V segment lost 5 bases, leaving 6 bases of the junction unmatched. Germline V lookup: CDR1 MNHEY, CDR2 SMNVEV (reference sequence). The CDR3 runs 16 residues. This chain's CDR3 is CASSPRGQGANQPQHF. CDR3 nucleotides: TGTGCCAGCAGTCCTCGGGGACAGGGGGCTAATCAGCCCCAGCATTTT.

The V gene is TRBV5-1, the J gene TRBJ1-5, with 9 nucleotides matching TRBD1. Germline V gene sequence: CDR1 SGHRS, CDR2 YFSETQ. J lost 4 bases, V lost 4 bases, and 3 bases had no gene match. The CDR3 is 14 amino acids. DNA for the CDR3: TGCGCCAGCAGCGCCGGGACAGGGAATCAGCCCCAGCATTTT. Its translation is CASSAGTGNQPQHF. The full variable domain, completed using reference TRBV5-1 and TRBJ1-5, is KAGVTQTPRYLIKTRGQQVTLSCSPISGHRSVSWYQQTPGQGLQFLFEYFSETQRNKGNFPGRFSGRQFSNSRSEMNVSTLELGDSALYLCASSAGTGNQPQHFGDGTRLSIL.

The J gene is TRBJ2-7, the V gene TRBV19; maybe TRBD1 (6 bases). V lost 6 bases and J 2 bases, leaving 14 bases between the germline ends. The CDR3 runs 14 residues. The V gene's germline CDR1 is LNHDA and CDR2 SQIVND (reference sequence). The CDR3 here is CASSPPGQTYEQYF. In DNA form, the CDR3 reads TGTGCCAGTAGCCCCCCCGGACAGACCTACGAGCAGTACTTC. Together with reference TRBV19 and TRBJ2-7, the CDR3 gives the full variable domain: DGGITQSPKYLFRKEGQNVTLSCEQNLNHDAMYWYRQDPGQGLRLIYYSQIVNDFQKGDIAEGYSVSREKKESFPLTVTSAQKNPTAFYLCASSPPGQTYEQYFGPGTRLTVT.

The CDR3 loop is CASSWTGGVNQPQHF. The CDR3 DNA is TGTGCCAGCAGCTGGACCGGGGGGGTCAATCAGCCCCAGCATTTT. This chain uses TRBV9 with TRBJ1-5, with D possibly being TRBD1 (5 bases). V was cut by 4 bases and J by 3 bases, with 14 bases left in between. Germline CDR1 and CDR2: SGDLS and YYNGEE. This CDR3 spans 15 amino acids.

The CDR3 DNA is TGTGCCAGCAGCTTGGCCTCCTCCTACGAGCAGTACTTC. Translation gives CASSLASSYEQYF. The rearrangement joins TRBV5-6 to TRBJ2-5; D not resolved. TRBJ2-7 matches the DNA end more closely, so the J call is doubtful. Germline V lookup: CDR1 SGHDT, CDR2 YYEEEE. This CDR3 is 13 amino acids long.

The DNA of the CDR3 is TGCAGCGTTGAAGGGTTGGGCAGGGAGGATCAATCTGGGGCCAACGTCCTGACTTTC. Residues: CSVEGLGREDQSGANVLTF. The rearrangement uses TRBV29-1 and TRBJ2-6; TRBD2 is a possible D gene (6 bases). V was cut by 1 base and J by 1 base, with 20 bases left in between. This CDR3 has 19 amino acids. Germline lookup yields CDR1 SQVTM and CDR2 ANQGSEA.

The chain has TRBV29-1 and TRBJ1-4, with D tentatively TRBD1 (5 bases). The CDR3 has 12 amino acids. Deletions cut 7 bases from V and 11 bases from J, with 17 bases between. CDR1 and CDR2 (germline): SQVTM, ANQGSEA. The CDR3 nucleotides are TGCAGCGCCTACGCCCCCGAGGGGAAACTGTTTTTT. It translates to CSAYAPEGKLFF.

The genes are TRBV12-5 and TRBJ2-1, with D uncertain. CDR3 size: 12 residues. Looked up from germline, CDR1 is LGHNT and CDR2 is FRNRAP. Trimming pared 1 base from V and 9 bases from J, leaving 7 bases between. As DNA, the CDR3 is TGTGCTAGTGGTTTGGAAAGGGTTGAGCAGTTCTTC. It encodes CASGLERVEQFF.

The chain is built from TRBV29-1 and TRBJ1-1, with D possibly being TRBD1 (6 bases). The V gene lost 6 bases and the J gene lost 3 bases, with 11 bases spanning the gap. Per germline, CDR1 SQVTM and CDR2 ANQGSEA. The CDR3 is made up of 12 amino acids. CDR3 nucleotide sequence: TGCAGCGTACTAGGGGGGGACACTGAAGCTTTCTTT. Protein product: CSVLGGDTEAFF.

The chain uses TRBV29-1 and TRBJ2-7, with TRBD1 identical over 8 bases. Looked up from germline, CDR1 is SQVTM and CDR2 is ANQGSEA. J was trimmed by 2 bases and V by 4 bases; bases with no gene match: 16. The CDR3 totals 17 residues. Written as DNA, the CDR3 is TGCAGCGTTGCTGTCCTTCATACCGGGACAGGAACCTACGAGCAGTACTTC. As protein: CSVAVLHTGTGTYEQYF.

The gene calls are TRBV5-6 and TRBJ2-7; TRBD2 matches at 8 bases. V lost 0 bases to trimming and J lost 2 bases; unmatched junction nucleotides: 4. The CDR3 runs 15 residues. The V gene's germline CDR1 is SGHDT and CDR2 YYEEEE. The CDR3 loop reads CASSLAVAGTYEQYF. CDR3 DNA: TGTGCCAGCAGCTTGGCAGTAGCGGGGACCTACGAGCAGTACTTC.

J is TRBJ1-5 and V is TRBV15; possibly TRBD1 for D (6 bases). The V and J ends lost 4 bases and 3 bases respectively, with 10 bases between them. This CDR3 contains 14 residues. The germline V gene encodes CDR1 LNHNV and CDR2 YYDKDF (reference sequence). The DNA of the CDR3 is TGTGCCACCAGCACCGGACAGAACAATCAGCCCCAGCATTTT. This encodes CATSTGQNNQPQHF.

The rearrangement uses TRBV20-1 and TRBJ2-1, with D unclear. The CDR3 has 10 residues. Germline lookup yields CDR1 DFQATT and CDR2 SNEGSKA (reference sequence). Trimming removed 1 base from V and 14 bases from J, with 9 bases in between. The CDR3 region has the DNA TGCAGTGCTAGAGCGGGTTCTGAGTTCTTC. Residues: CSARAGSEFF.

This clone was seen only a few times. This chain joins TRBV30 and TRBJ2-3; 10 bases map to TRBD2. Germline assignment: CDR1 GTSNPN and CDR2 SVGIG (reference sequence). V lost 2 bases, J lost 5 bases, and 4 bases stayed unmatched. The CDR3 totals 14 residues. The CDR3 DNA sequence: TGTGCCTGGAGTTCTAGCGGGGGCCGAGATACGCAGTATTTT. Residues: CAWSSSGGRDTQYF.

This clone has more than one count but fewer than ten. This sequence joins TRBV19 and TRBJ1-1; a weak D match, TRBD1 (5 bases). The CDR3 spans 13 residues. V lost 7 bases and J lost 0, with 9 bases in between. The V gene's germline CDR1 is LNHDA and CDR2 SQIVND (reference sequence). The CDR3, as DNA: TGTGCCAGTACTTGGGGGATGAACACTGAAGCTTTCTTT. Translation gives CASTWGMNTEAFF.